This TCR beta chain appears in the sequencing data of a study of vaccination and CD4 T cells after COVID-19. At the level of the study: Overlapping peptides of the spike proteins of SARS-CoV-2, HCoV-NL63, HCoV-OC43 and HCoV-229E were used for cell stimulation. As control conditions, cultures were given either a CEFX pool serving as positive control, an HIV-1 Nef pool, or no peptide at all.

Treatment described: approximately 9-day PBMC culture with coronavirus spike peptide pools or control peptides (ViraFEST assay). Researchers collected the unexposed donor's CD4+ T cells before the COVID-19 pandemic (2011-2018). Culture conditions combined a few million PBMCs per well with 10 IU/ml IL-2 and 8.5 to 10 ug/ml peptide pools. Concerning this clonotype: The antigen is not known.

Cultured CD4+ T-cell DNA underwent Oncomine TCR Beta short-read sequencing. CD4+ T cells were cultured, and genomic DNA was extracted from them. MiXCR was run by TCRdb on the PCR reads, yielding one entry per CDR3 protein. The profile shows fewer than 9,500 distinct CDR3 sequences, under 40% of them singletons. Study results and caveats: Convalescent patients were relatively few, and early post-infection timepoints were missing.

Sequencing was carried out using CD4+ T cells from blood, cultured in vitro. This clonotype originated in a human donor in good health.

This CDR3 reads CASSRVKGDRAYEQYF. CDR3 nucleotides: TGTGCCAGCAGTAGGGTGAAGGGGGACAGGGCTTACGAGCAGTACTTC. This sequence joins TRBV11-2 and TRBJ2-7, with 9 bases identical to TRBD1. Germline-derived CDR1 and CDR2 are SGHAT and FQNNGV. Trimming cost V 6 bases and J 4 bases; bases outside gene matches: 13. The CDR3 loop spans 16 amino acids.